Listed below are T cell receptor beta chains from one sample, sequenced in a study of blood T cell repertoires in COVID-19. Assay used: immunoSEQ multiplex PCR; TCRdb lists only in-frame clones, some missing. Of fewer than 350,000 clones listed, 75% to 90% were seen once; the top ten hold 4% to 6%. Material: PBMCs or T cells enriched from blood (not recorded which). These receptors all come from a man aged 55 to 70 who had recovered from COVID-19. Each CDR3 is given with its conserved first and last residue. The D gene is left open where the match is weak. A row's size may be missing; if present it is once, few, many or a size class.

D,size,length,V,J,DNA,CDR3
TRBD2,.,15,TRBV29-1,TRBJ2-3,TGCAGCGTTGATGGTGGACTAGCGGTTACAGATACGCAGTATTTT,CSVDGGLAVTDTQYF
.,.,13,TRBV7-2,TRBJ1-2,TGTGCCAGCAGCTTATCCAGACTTGATGGCTACACCTTC,CASSLSRLDGYTF
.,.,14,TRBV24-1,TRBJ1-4,TGTGCCACCAGTGATCCCGGACAAGGAGAAAAACTGTTTTTT,CATSDPGQGEKLFF
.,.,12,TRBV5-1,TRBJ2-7,TGCGCCAGCAGCTCTGCAGGGAACGAGCAGTACTTC,CASSSAGNEQYF
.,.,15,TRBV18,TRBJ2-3,TGTGCCAGCTCCTATAGCGGAGGCCACACAGATACGCAGTATTTT,CASSYSGGHTDTQYF
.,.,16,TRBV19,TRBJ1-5,TGTGCCAGTAGTAACATTGGTAGCCCTAGCAATCAGCCCCAGCATTTT,CASSNIGSPSNQPQHF
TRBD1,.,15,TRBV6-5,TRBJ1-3,TGTGCCAGCAATACAGGGGGCGGCTCTGGAAACACCATATATTTT,CASNTGGGSGNTIYF
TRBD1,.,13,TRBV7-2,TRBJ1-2,TGTGCCAGCAGCCTACAGGGGGGGTATGGCTACACCTTC,CASSLQGGYGYTF
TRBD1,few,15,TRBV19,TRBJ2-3,TGTGCCAGTAGACCGGGACAGGGGTACACAGATACGCAGTATTTT,CASRPGQGYTDTQYF
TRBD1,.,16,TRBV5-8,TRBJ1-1,TGTGCCAGCAGCTTCGGACAGGGTCTCAGGAACACTGAAGCTTTCTTT,CASSFGQGLRNTEAFF
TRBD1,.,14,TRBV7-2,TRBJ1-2,TGTGCCAGCAGCTTAGGGGGACAGGACTATGGCTACACCTTC,CASSLGGQDYGYTF
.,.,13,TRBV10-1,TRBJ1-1,TGCGCCAGCAGGGAAAATCTCCTGGAGGAAGCTTTCTTT,CASRENLLEEAFF
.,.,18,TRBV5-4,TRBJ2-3,TGTGCCAGCAGCCCACAACCTCAGAGGGGGGGAAGCACAGATACGCAGTATTTT,CASSPQPQRGGSTDTQYF
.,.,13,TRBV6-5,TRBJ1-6,TGTGCCAGCAGTTACGACAGAAATTCACCCCTCCACTTT,CASSYDRNSPLHF
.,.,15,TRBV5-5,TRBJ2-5,TGTGCCAGCAGCAGGGGGACGGGGATCCAAGAGACCCAGTACTTC,CASSRGTGIQETQYF
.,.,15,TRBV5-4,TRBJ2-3,TGTGCCAGCAGCTTGGCCCTGCTAGCTGGCGATACGCAGTATTTT,CASSLALLAGDTQYF